One sample yielded the 22 T cell receptor beta chains listed below, sequenced in a study of tumor-infiltrating lymphocytes in primary liver carcinoma. The researchers produced TCR beta cDNA from 500 ng total RNA with a constant-region primer. Generation of the TCR beta libraries relied on three nested multiplex PCR rounds using slightly modified ARM-PCR. Use of TRBV1-TRBV30 forward primers with a C-beta reverse primer characterized the first two PCR rounds, which lasted around 9 cycles each. TCRdb reprocessed the multiplex PCR reads via MiXCR and lists one record per CDR3 protein. The data hold more than 150,000 distinct CDR3 sequences, with approximately 60% observed a single time. Unsorted whole blood yielded blood RNA, and germline DNA was extracted as well. The sequenced material came from peripheral blood. Every receptor here comes from a man aged 40-49 years with primary liver carcinoma and hepatitis B virus infection.

About this clonotype: One end of the junction varies from germline; a read error may be responsible. The V call is TRBV6-5, the J call TRBJ2-2, with 7 bases that match TRBD2. The CDR3 runs 16 residues. Germline assignment: CDR1 MNHEY and CDR2 SVGAGI. The DNA for the CDR3 is TGTGCCATCAGTTACTCAGGCGGGGGTGGCACCGGGGAGCTGTTTTTT. Amino acid sequence: CAISYSGGGGTGELFF.

This rearrangement joins TRBV6-2 or TRBV6-3 to TRBJ2-2, with 7 bases matching TRBD1. This CDR3 contains 15 residues. The V and J ends lost 2 bases and 6 bases, in that order; junction bases with no gene match: 6. Germline V gives CDR1 MNHEY, CDR2 SVGEGT. This chain's CDR3 is CASSYAGTAPGELFF. The CDR3 DNA is TGTGCCAGCAGTTACGCCGGGACAGCACCCGGGGAGCTGTTTTTT.

This clonotype was recorded only once. A junction boundary mismatches the germline segment, possibly from a read error. The rearrangement uses TRBV10-3 and TRBJ1-2; no definite D call. CDR1 ENHRY and CDR2 SYGVKD come from the germline V gene. CDR3 length: 13 residues. The chain's CDR3 is CAIIEGISYGYTF. CDR3 coding DNA: TGTGCCATCATTGAGGGAATCAGCTATGGCTACACTTTC.

This chain uses TRBV28 with TRBJ1-1; possibly TRBD1 for D (5 bases). Germline lookup yields CDR1 MDHEN and CDR2 SYDVKM. CDR3 size: 14 residues. The V gene lost 4 bases and the J gene lost 1 base, with 10 bases spanning the gap. The CDR3: CASSSYDRNTEAFF. The DNA for the CDR3 is TGTGCCAGCAGTTCATATGACAGGAACACTGAAGCTTTCTTT.

This clonotype has just a few counts. The V and J genes are TRBV6-5 and TRBJ2-7, with 7 nucleotides matching TRBD2. This CDR3 spans 15 amino acids. Germline-derived CDR1 and CDR2 are MNHEY and SVGAGI. Trimming took 6 bases from V and 5 from J; bases not matched to a gene: 13. The CDR3 region has the DNA TGTGCCAGCAGGCGTGAGGCGGGAGTACCCCACGAGCAGTACTTC. It translates to CASRREAGVPHEQYF.

This CDR3 reads CASTRDRGETQYF. The CDR3 DNA reads TGTGCCAGCACCCGGGACAGGGGAGAGACCCAGTACTTC. The J gene is TRBJ2-5, the V gene TRBV5-4, with TRBD1 matching over 10 bases. Germline CDR1 reads SGHNT; CDR2 reads YYREEE (reference sequence). The CDR3 sequence is 13 residues long. Unmatched junction bases numbered 3, after V lost 6 bases and J lost 4 bases.

Details on this clonotype: A clone one base away is much larger, so this may be a read error. The chain joins TRBV11-2 to TRBJ2-1, with 14 nucleotides matching TRBD2. Trimming at V came to 5 bases and at J to 3 bases, leaving 12 bases not matched to a gene. Per germline, CDR1 SGHAT and CDR2 FQNNGV. CDR3 length equals 19 residues. CDR3: CASSGGTSGGESYYNEQFF. The CDR3 coding sequence is TGTGCCAGCAGCGGCGGGACTAGCGGGGGTGAAAGCTACTACAATGAGCAGTTCTTC. The full variable domain, its missing parts supplied by reference TRBV11-2 and TRBJ2-1, is EAGVAQSPRYKIIEKRQSVAFWCNPISGHATLYWYQQILGQGPKLLIQFQNNGVVDDSQLPKDRFSAERLKGVDSTLKIQPAKLEDSAVYLCASSGGTSGGESYYNEQFFGPGTRLTVL.

This clonotype was observed a handful of times. This chain uses TRBV6-1 with TRBJ1-5; 7 bases map to TRBD1. The V and J ends lost 5 bases and 6 bases, in that order; junction bases with no gene match: 4. Germline CDR1 is MNHNS and CDR2 is SASEGT. The CDR3 has 13 residues. The CDR3 protein is CASSQGGGQPQHF. CDR3 DNA: TGTGCCAGCAGTCAGGGGGGGGGTCAGCCCCAGCATTTT.

Concerning this clonotype: A clone one base away is much larger, so this may be a read error. The CDR3, as DNA: TGTGCCAGCAACTTAGGGATCCGGGGCCAACCCCAGCAGTACTTC. It codes for CASNLGIRGQPQQYF. This rearrangement joins TRBV11-2 to TRBJ2-7, with D perhaps being TRBD1 or TRBD2 (5 bases each). CDR3 length: 15 residues. Germline V gives CDR1 SGHAT, CDR2 FQNNGV.

The chain carries TRBV7-9 and TRBJ2-3; possible D gene TRBD2, 7 bases. Per germline, CDR1 SEHNR and CDR2 FQNEAQ (reference sequence). The CDR3 loop spans 15 amino acids. The ends were cut back, 2 bases at V and 2 bases at J, with 11 bases in the middle. The CDR3: CASSLRGGTTDTQYF. The CDR3 region has the DNA TGTGCCAGCAGCTTAAGGGGGGGAACCACAGATACGCAGTATTTT.

This clonotype was recorded a few times. V gene TRBV29-1 combines with J gene TRBJ1-2, with D tentatively TRBD1 (6 bases). This CDR3 has 14 amino acids. The germline CDR1 and CDR2 sequences are SQVTM and ANQGSEA. The V gene lost 0 bases and the J gene lost 4 bases, with 12 bases spanning the gap. This CDR3 is CSVEDAQGTYGYTF. The CDR3 DNA reads as TGCAGCGTTGAAGATGCGCAGGGGACCTATGGCTACACCTTC.

This chain joins TRBV13 and TRBJ2-3; 14 bases agree with TRBD2. Germline V gene lookup returns CDR1 PRHDT and CDR2 FYEKMQ (reference sequence). This CDR3 has 16 amino acids. The trim removed 7 bases at V and 4 bases at J, leaving 7 bases unmatched. Here the CDR3 reads CASIAATSGRADTQYF. The CDR3 region has the DNA TGTGCCAGCATCGCCGCGACTAGCGGGAGGGCAGATACGCAGTATTTT.

Comment on this clonotype: This may be a read error, as it is one base from a much larger clone. This chain uses TRBV29-1 with TRBJ2-1; D is possibly TRBD1 (5 bases). Between the trimmed V and J ends, which lost 8 bases and 10 bases, there was a span of 12 bases. Germline V gene lookup returns CDR1 SQVTM and CDR2 ANQGSEA. This CDR3 contains 10 residues. CDR3 sequence (DNA): TGCAGCATTGGGGCAGGAGAGCAGTTCTTC. It codes for CSIGAGEQFF.

The V gene is TRBV29-1, the J gene TRBJ1-1; unclear D gene. Trimming pared 6 bases from V and 11 bases from J, leaving 22 bases between. The CDR3 contains 13 residues. Per germline, CDR1 SQVTM and CDR2 ANQGSEA. DNA for the CDR3: TGCAGCGTCCATGGAATTTTTCGCACTAAGGCTTTCTTT. Its protein product is CSVHGIFRTKAFF.

To note about this clonotype: At one end the junction does not follow the germline gene, possibly because of a read error. This chain uses TRBV4-1 with TRBJ2-7; 7 nucleotides agree with TRBD2. The CDR3 has 17 residues. CDR1 and CDR2 from the germline V gene are MGHRA and YSYEKL. CDR3: CAGSHAFGRGTTYEQYF. The CDR3 region has the DNA TGCGCCGGCAGCCACGCCTTCGGGCGGGGGACTACCTACGAGCAGTACTTC.

This clonotype was counted many times. The chain joins TRBV6-6 to TRBJ2-1, with D unresolved. This CDR3 region has 11 residues. Per germline, CDR1 MNHNY and CDR2 SVGAGI (reference sequence). Trimming shortened V by 5 bases and J by 10 bases, and 9 bases separated the two germline ends. The CDR3 here is CASSQVGEQFF. The CDR3 DNA reads as TGTGCCAGCAGTCAGGTTGGGGAGCAGTTCTTC.

As to this clonotype: A much bigger clone sits one base away, suggesting this may be a read error. This chain links TRBV29-1 with TRBJ2-1; no clear D. The CDR3 has 10 residues. Germline CDR1 reads SQVTM; CDR2 reads ANQGSEA. CDR3 DNA sequence: TGCATCGTTCAAAACGGGCAGCAGTTCTTC. This codes for CIVQNGQQFF.

The chain's CDR3 is CASSYGLGRDTQYF. CDR3 nucleotide sequence: TGTGCCAGCAGTTACGGTCTAGGGCGGGATACGCAGTATTTT. This chain uses TRBV6-2 or TRBV6-3 with TRBJ2-3, with D uncertain. V lost 2 bases and J 6 bases, leaving 12 bases between the germline ends. The CDR3 is 14 amino acids. From germline, CDR1 is MNHEY and CDR2 SVGEGT.

This chain uses TRBV12-3 or TRBV12-4 with TRBJ2-6; D might be TRBD1 or TRBD2, each matching 6 bases. With 6 bases removed from V and 6 bases from J, the gap between germline ends came to 15 bases. The CDR3 sequence is 15 residues long. CDR3 bases: TGTGCCAGCAGGTTATCGGGGGCTGAGGCCAACGTCCTGACTTTC. Amino acids: CASRLSGAEANVLTF.

This clonotype occurred a few times. The chain uses TRBV28 and TRBJ1-4, with unresolved D. The CDR3 covers 12 residues. Per the germline V gene, CDR1 is MDHEN and CDR2 is SYDVKM. V was cut by 8 bases and J by 7 bases, with 11 bases left in between. CDR3 sequence: CASGIAVEKLFF. CDR3 in DNA: TGTGCCAGCGGGATAGCAGTTGAAAAACTGTTTTTT.

This chain connects TRBV7-8 to TRBJ2-7, with unresolved D. This CDR3 spans 16 amino acids. Deletions cut 1 base from V and 0 bases from J, with 13 bases between. Germline CDR1 and CDR2: SGHVS and FQNEAQ. CDR3 region: CASSLGVGVSSYEQYF. The CDR3 nucleotides read TGTGCCAGCAGCTTAGGAGTTGGGGTGAGCTCCTACGAGCAGTACTTC. Using reference TRBV7-8 and TRBJ2-7 for the parts outside the CDR3, the full variable domain is GAGVSQSPRYKVAKRGQDVALRCDPISGHVSLFWYQQALGQGPEFLTYFQNEAQLDKSGLPSDRFFAERPEGSVSTLKIQRTQQEDSAVYLCASSLGVGVSSYEQYFGPGTRLTVT.

The chain is built from TRBV6-2 or TRBV6-3 and TRBJ2-2; D ambiguous. Germline V lookup: CDR1 MNHEY, CDR2 SVGEGT. With 7 bases removed from V and 7 bases from J, the gap between germline ends came to 7 bases. This CDR3 contains 11 residues. CDR3 amino acids: CASTRGGELFF. The CDR3 DNA reads TGTGCCAGCACCCGAGGCGGGGAGCTGTTTTTT.